This T cell receptor (beta chain) was retrieved from a study of shared clonotypes between healthy human individuals (dated by TCRdb to the early 2020s). As for the study more broadly: A few men and two women, aged 18 to 49 years, made up the cohort. Each donor's leukapheresis produced roughly between about 0.85 and 10 billion PBMCs. For each donor, three plates each were used for CD4 naive and CD4 memory, two plates were used for CD8 naive, and one plate was used for CD8 memory. To estimate repertoire size and how much clonotypes are shared between individuals, the study performed deep sequencing of blood TCR repertoires from about five healthy adults. To increase sequencing depth and limit assay-specific biases, TCR repertoire library preparation and sequencing were carried out by different laboratories using diverse techniques.

The full study reports these points: Naive subsets generally had larger estimated clonotype richness than memory subsets. Across four donors, approximately 5% of naive CD4, more than 3% of naive CD8, 2.3% of memory CD4, and 0.4% to 0.45% of memory CD8 clonotypes were shared. Incomplete sequencing was indicated by rarefaction of sorted-subset datasets, despite the large sequencing depth. Because the study included only a small number of donors, the genetic and exposure-history diversity represented was limited. Sampling was restricted to blood, and TCR repertoires in tissue are likely to differ from TCR repertoires in blood. Pairwise subsampling led to the expectation that sequencing depth would affect the degree of clonotype sharing among donors. Compared with non-shared clonotypes, the clonotypes found in all four sorted-subset donors had higher generation probabilities.

Cut back by 2 bases and 3 bases, the V and J ends lie 7 bases apart. Via the germline V gene, CDR1 is LGHNA and CDR2 YNFKEQ. Measured from the cysteine to the phenylalanine, the CDR3 is 13 residues long. The kept DNA is CDR3 alone, 39 bases in frame from the first base. TCR CDR3 regions were amplified from genomic DNA by multiplex PCR using the deep immunoSEQ assay. Extracted genomic DNA from each cell subset was distributed evenly across all wells of several immunoSEQ 96-well plates, and each plate was treated as a replicate. For sorted subsets, about 0.2 ug genomic DNA, equal to approximately 30,000 T cell genomes, was loaded into each replicate PCR. Purified libraries were measured with a Qubit 3.0 fluorometer, size-checked on a Bioanalyzer 2100, and measured again with the KAPA Library Quantification kit. A separate single-read 150-cycle Illumina NextSeq 550 flow cell was used to sequence each immunoSEQ 96-well plate. Turning to the authors' computational methods: Because the immunoSEQ output held only junctional sequences and lacked quality scores, the filtering could not match the filtering applied to full-length reads. Sequences were annotated with PyIR, a Python wrapper for IgBLAST v1.9, using IMGT germline references to assign V/J genes and CDR3. Any read was removed if the V/J assignment was weak (E-value above 1e-6), the CDR3 was missing, or the read contained stop codons, out-of-frame junctions, or ambiguous translated residues. V3J clonotypes were defined by identical inferred V gene, J gene, and CDR3 amino acid sequence. To compute the percentage overlap between repertoires, the number of shared unique clonotypes was divided by the size of the smaller repertoire. Richness of each repertoire was evaluated using RTK rarefaction, the Chao1 estimator, and Recon v2.1 estimates of unobserved clonotypes. Generation probabilities were computed with OLGA for all TCRbeta clonotypes obtained by the gDNA method from several donors. Held by TCRdb, this immuneACCESS table contains in-frame sequences only and omits some clones. Under half of the omission traces to an unresolved V gene where checked; the cause of the rest is unknown. V and J calls and clone size come straight from that table; D and trimming were deduced from the DNA. The sample yields approximately 2,300,000 clones; around 93% were counted once. The ten most abundant clones make up 0.3% to 0.4% of the sample.

This clone appeared a few times. Its binding antigen is unknown. It has no much larger one-base neighbor in the sample; base qualities were not kept. The donors were healthy, HIV-negative adults with no recently reported acute infections or vaccinations. Every donor was a Caucasian adult living in Nashville, Tennessee, USA. Magnetic negative selection was used to enrich CD4+ T cells, after which naive cells were positively selected on CD45RA and the negative fraction became the memory subset. Blood was collected by leukapheresis, and PBMCs were isolated by Ficoll-Histopaque density gradient centrifugation and then cryopreserved in liquid nitrogen vapor phase. Analytical flow cytometry was used to check the purity and quantity of each magnetically sorted T cell population. Genomic DNA was isolated from each sorted fraction and quantified by UV absorbance on a Nanodrop 2000c.

Sequenced sample: naive CD4+ T cells from PBMCs. The sample's cell subset or site label, decoded: CD45RA+ positively selected. The TCR originated in a man between 18 and 29 years old in good health. Some clones in this sample may be carry-over from other donors' samples. The chain couples TRBV4-2 to TRBJ1-1; a confident D gene designation cannot be given. The CDR3 reads CASSQYLYTEAFF. The nucleotide sequence is given as TGTGCCAGCAGCCAATACTTGTACACTGAAGCTTTCTTT.